Below are 13 T cell receptor beta chains sequenced from a single sample in a study of T-cell reconstitution after alpha-beta-depleted transplantation in children. As it was prepared, the TCRbeta library received unique molecular identifiers. TCRdb used MiXCR to reprocess the PCR reads, holding one entry per CDR3 protein. Of about 980,000 distinct CDR3 sequences in the sample, about 29% were seen once. The material sequenced was PBMCs, mostly from graft donor cells, taken 360 days after TCRalphabeta/CD19-depleted stem cell transplant. The source is a boy under three years old who had a stem cell transplant for SCID, so the T cells may come from the graft donor.

J is TRBJ2-7 and V is TRBV10-2; D not resolved. The germline V and J ends were trimmed by 4 bases and 1 base, with 8 bases remaining between them. The CDR3 has 13 amino acids. The germline V gene has CDR1 WSHSY and CDR2 SAAADI. CDR3 DNA: TGCGCCAGCAGTGCCCGGTGGTCCTACGAGCAGTACTTC. It specifies CASSARWSYEQYF.

The chain couples TRBV28 to TRBJ1-5; no reliable D call. CDR1 MDHEN and CDR2 SYDVKM come from the germline V gene. V lost 5 bases to trimming and J lost 7 bases, with 12 bases between them. CDR3 length equals 13 residues. CDR3 bases: TGTGCCAGCAGTGATACTACGGAGCAGCCCCAGCATTTT. Its protein product is CASSDTTEQPQHF.

This clonotype appeared a few times. The chain links TRBV29-1 to TRBJ2-5; 7 nucleotides match TRBD1. The CDR3 covers 11 residues. CDR1 and CDR2 from the germline V gene are SQVTM and ANQGSEA. The V segment lost 8 bases and the J segment 3 bases; nucleotides outside the gene matches: 3. Written as DNA, the CDR3 is TGCAGCATAGGGGGCAAAGAGACCCAGTACTTC. It yields the protein CSIGGKETQYF. Together with reference TRBV29-1 and TRBJ2-5, the CDR3 gives the full variable domain: SAVISQKPSRDICQRGTSLTIQCQVDSQVTMMFWYRQQPGQSLTLIATANQGSEATYESGFVIDKFPISRPNLTFSTLTVSNMSPEDSSIYLCSIGGKETQYFGPGTRLLVL.

This clonotype was seen only a few times. The V and J genes are TRBV10-3 and TRBJ2-3, with D uncertain. Germline CDR1 and CDR2: ENHRY and SYGVKD. The ends were cut back, 4 bases at V and 2 bases at J, with 13 bases in the middle. The CDR3 totals 15 residues. CDR3 bases: TGTGCCATCAGTGCGGGCTCGCCGTACACAGATACGCAGTATTTT. Its protein is CAISAGSPYTDTQYF.

V gene TRBV2 combines with J gene TRBJ2-7, with D hard to call. This CDR3 contains 16 residues. CDR1 SNHLY and CDR2 FYNNEI come from the germline V gene. V was pared by 4 bases and J by 1 base, with 17 bases between. CDR3 in DNA: TGTGCCAGCAGTGTCACCCAGGCGGCGGTATCCTACGAGCAGTACTTC. Its translation: CASSVTQAAVSYEQYF.

This clonotype was picked up a small number of times. The CDR3 is CSAKYTGVGTEAFF. The CDR3, as DNA: TGCAGCGCGAAATATACAGGGGTGGGCACTGAAGCTTTCTTT. J is TRBJ1-1 and V is TRBV29-1; 7 bases match TRBD1. The length of the CDR3 is 14 residues. CDR1 and CDR2 (germline): SQVTM, ANQGSEA. V was pared by 7 bases and J by 4 bases, with 12 bases of the junction left unmatched.

The CDR3 DNA reads TGTGCCAGCAGCTTGGAAGGGGCACTTACCACCTACGAGCAGTACTTC. Translating gives CASSLEGALTTYEQYF. This chain joins TRBV7-2 and TRBJ2-7; a weak D match, TRBD1 (5 bases). Germline V lookup: CDR1 SGHTA, CDR2 FQGNSA. V lost 3 bases and J lost 2, with 17 bases in between. The CDR3 contains 16 residues.

The chain links TRBV20-1 to TRBJ2-7; TRBD2 aligns across 10 bases. This CDR3 has 17 residues. V lost 1 base, J lost 3 bases, and 12 bases stayed unmatched. Germline CDR1 is DFQATT and CDR2 is SNEGSKA (reference sequence). The CDR3 here is CSARGRAWTSGIYEQYF. In DNA form, the CDR3 reads TGCAGTGCTAGAGGGAGGGCGTGGACTAGCGGCATCTACGAGCAGTACTTC.

The rearrangement links TRBV6-5 to TRBJ2-3; D is perhaps TRBD1 (5 bases). The CDR3 consists of 14 residues. CDR1 is MNHEY, CDR2 SVGAGI, per germline. Trimming pared 4 bases from V and 2 bases from J, leaving 10 bases between. The CDR3 is CASSWGRDTDTQYF. DNA for the CDR3: TGTGCCAGCAGTTGGGGCAGGGACACAGATACGCAGTATTTT.

The V and J genes are TRBV6-2 or TRBV6-3 and TRBJ2-1; D might be TRBD1 (6 bases). The CDR3 loop spans 16 amino acids. V lost 7 bases, J lost 2 bases, and 18 bases lay in between. Germline CDR1 and CDR2: MNHEY and SVGEGT. The chain's CDR3 is CASTPTRGTPYNEQFF. The CDR3 DNA is TGTGCCAGCACTCCGACCAGGGGAACCCCCTACAATGAGCAGTTCTTC.

V is TRBV5-6 and J is TRBJ2-7; a possible D gene is TRBD1 (5 bases). CDR1 SGHDT and CDR2 YYEEEE come from the germline V gene. There are 14 residues in the CDR3. Trimming removed 4 bases from V and 6 bases from J, with 17 bases in between. This chain's CDR3 is CASSDGPDRLEQYF. DNA for the CDR3: TGTGCCAGCAGCGACGGGCCTGACAGACTCGAGCAGTACTTC.

This clonotype came up a few times. The rearrangement uses TRBV5-1 and TRBJ2-1, with D maybe TRBD2 (5 bases). The V gene's germline CDR1 is SGHRS and CDR2 YFSETQ. This CDR3 contains 16 residues. V lost 4 bases and J 7 bases, leaving 21 bases between the germline ends. The CDR3 DNA reads TGCGCCAGCAGCGAAACCCGTAATAGCGTGACAAATGAGCAGTTCTTC. This translates into CASSETRNSVTNEQFF.

This sequence joins TRBV12-3 or TRBV12-4 and TRBJ2-7, with D perhaps given as TRBD1 or TRBD2 (5 bases each). Trimming took off 5 bases at V and 3 bases at J, with 17 bases between the two ends. The CDR3 length is 15 residues. The CDR3: CASSDSPPGRYEQYF. The CDR3 nucleotides read TGTGCCAGCAGTGATAGCCCCCCGGGGCGCTACGAGCAGTACTTC.